Shown below are 3 T cell receptor beta chains from a single sample sequenced in a study of early T cells in non-severe SARS-CoV-2 infection. One entry per CDR3 protein, called by TCRdb with MiXCR from the 5' RACE reads. This repertoire shows 45,000 to 65,000 distinct CDR3 sequences, 7% to 10% found once; its top ten account for around 4%. The sample taken for sequencing was whole blood. Every receptor here comes from an adult who was a healthcare worker with PCR-confirmed SARS-CoV-2 infection or an uninfected control (not recorded which).

The chain joins TRBV6-1 to TRBJ2-1; TRBD2 matches at 9 bases. From germline, CDR1 is MNHNS and CDR2 SASEGT. The V segment lost 5 bases and the J segment 4 bases; nucleotides outside the gene matches: 3. The CDR3 spans 14 residues. In nucleotides, the CDR3 is TGTGCCAGCAGTCTGCGGGGGGGGTACAATGAGCAGTTCTTC. This translates into CASSLRGGYNEQFF.

This clonotype was counted at least ten times. The CDR3: CSARRGWTAESPLHF. CDR3 DNA sequence: TGCAGTGCTAGAAGGGGATGGACAGCCGAATCACCCCTCCACTTT. The J gene is TRBJ1-6, the V gene TRBV20-1, with D possibly TRBD1 on 6 matching bases. The CDR3 loop spans 15 amino acids. V was clipped by 2 bases and J by 10 bases, with 18 bases between them. Germline V gene sequence: CDR1 DFQATT, CDR2 SNEGSKA (reference sequence).

This clonotype occurred many times. The chain couples TRBV5-1 to TRBJ1-2; 9 bases are shared with TRBD1. With 2 bases clipped from V and 4 bases from J, the junction kept 3 bases outside the gene matches. The CDR3 contains 14 residues. The germline gives CDR1 SGHRS, CDR2 YFSETQ. For the CDR3, the DNA is TGCGCCAGCAGCTTACAGGGGGCCGGCTATGGCTACACCTTC. This encodes CASSLQGAGYGYTF.